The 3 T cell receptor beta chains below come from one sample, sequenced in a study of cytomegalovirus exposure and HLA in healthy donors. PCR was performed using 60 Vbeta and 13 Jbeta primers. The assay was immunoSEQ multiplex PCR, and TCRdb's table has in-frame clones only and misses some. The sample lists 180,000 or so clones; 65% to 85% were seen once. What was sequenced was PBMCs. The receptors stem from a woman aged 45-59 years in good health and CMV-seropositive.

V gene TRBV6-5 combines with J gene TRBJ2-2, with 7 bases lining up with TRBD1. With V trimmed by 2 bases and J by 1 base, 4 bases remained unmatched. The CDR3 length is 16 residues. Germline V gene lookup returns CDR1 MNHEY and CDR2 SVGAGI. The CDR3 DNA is TGTGCCAGCAGTTACGGCCGGACAGGGAACACCGGGGAGCTGTTTTTT. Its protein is CASSYGRTGNTGELFF.

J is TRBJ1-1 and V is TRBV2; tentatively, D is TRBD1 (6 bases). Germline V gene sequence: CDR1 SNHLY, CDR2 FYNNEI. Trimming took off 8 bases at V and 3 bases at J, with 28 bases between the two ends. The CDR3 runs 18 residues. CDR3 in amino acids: CASSQGNGIGGLDTEAFF. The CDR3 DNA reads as TGTGCCAGCTCCCAAGGAAACGGAATCGGGGGGCTGGACACTGAAGCTTTCTTT.

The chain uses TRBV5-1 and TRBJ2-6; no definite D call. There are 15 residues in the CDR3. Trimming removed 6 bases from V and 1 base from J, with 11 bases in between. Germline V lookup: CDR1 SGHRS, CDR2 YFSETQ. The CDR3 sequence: CASTLTLSGANVLTF. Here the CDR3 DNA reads TGCGCCAGCACCTTAACCCTATCTGGGGCCAACGTCCTGACTTTC.